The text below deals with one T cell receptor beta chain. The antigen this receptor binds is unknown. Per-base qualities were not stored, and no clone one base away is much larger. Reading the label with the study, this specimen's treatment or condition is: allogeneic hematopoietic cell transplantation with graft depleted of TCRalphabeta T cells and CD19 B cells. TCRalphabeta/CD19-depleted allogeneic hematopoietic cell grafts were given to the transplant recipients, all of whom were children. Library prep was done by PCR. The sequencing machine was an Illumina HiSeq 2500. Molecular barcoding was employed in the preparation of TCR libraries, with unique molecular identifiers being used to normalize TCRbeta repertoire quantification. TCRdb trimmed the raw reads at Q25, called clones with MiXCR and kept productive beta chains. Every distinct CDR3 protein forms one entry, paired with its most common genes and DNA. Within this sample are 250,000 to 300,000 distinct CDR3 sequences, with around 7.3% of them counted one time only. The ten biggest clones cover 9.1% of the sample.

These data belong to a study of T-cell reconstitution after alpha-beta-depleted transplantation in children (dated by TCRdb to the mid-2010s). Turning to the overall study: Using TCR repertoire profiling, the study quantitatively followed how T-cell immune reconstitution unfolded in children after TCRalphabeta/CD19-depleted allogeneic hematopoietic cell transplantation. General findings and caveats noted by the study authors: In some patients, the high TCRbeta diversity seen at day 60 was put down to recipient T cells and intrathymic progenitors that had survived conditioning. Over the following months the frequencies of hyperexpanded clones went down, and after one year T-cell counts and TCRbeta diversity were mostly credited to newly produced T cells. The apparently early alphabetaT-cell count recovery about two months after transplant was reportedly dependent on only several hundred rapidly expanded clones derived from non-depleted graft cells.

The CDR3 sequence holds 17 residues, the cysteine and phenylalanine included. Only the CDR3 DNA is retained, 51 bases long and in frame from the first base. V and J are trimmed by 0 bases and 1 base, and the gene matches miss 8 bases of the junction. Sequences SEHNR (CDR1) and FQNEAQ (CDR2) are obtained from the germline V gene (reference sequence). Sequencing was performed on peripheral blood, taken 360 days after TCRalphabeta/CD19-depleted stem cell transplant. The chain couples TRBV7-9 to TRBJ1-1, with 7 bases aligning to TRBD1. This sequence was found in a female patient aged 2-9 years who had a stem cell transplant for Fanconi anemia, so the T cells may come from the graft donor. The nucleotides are TGTGCCAGCAGCTTAGCGGGTAGTCCAGGGGGGAACACTGAAGCTTTCTTT. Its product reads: CASSLAGSPGGNTEAFF.